This T cell receptor beta chain was sequenced in a study of blood T cell repertoires in COVID-19. About the study: Donors in the United States, Italy and Spain gave samples during acute or convalescent COVID-19.

The participants were between about 18 and 90 years old and came from some 23 US areas. Participants were placed into cohorts based on the clinical history they reported. A COVID-19 case was met by exposed participants within 2 weeks before study entry. The V gene end was trimmed by 5 bases and the J gene end by 4 bases; junction bases not matched to a gene: 9. This CDR3 contains 15 residues. The germline gives CDR1 LNHNV, CDR2 YYDKDF (reference sequence). Profiling relied on immunoSEQ multiplex PCR, and the TCRdb table lists in-frame clones only, not all of them. This sample carries 230,000 or so clones, about 85% of them seen once, and the ten largest clones take under 7%.

The sequenced material came from PBMCs or T cells enriched from blood (not recorded which). The genes are TRBV15 and TRBJ1-1; TRBD1 matches at 8 bases. This sequence originates from a woman aged 45-59 years who had been exposed to COVID-19. The DNA of the CDR3 is TGTGCCACCAGCTGGACAGGGTCCCCCCTCACTGAAGCTTTCTTT. Translating gives CATSWTGSPLTEAFF.